The 12 T cell receptor beta chains below come from one sample, sequenced in a study of regulatory T cells in long-lasting Graves disease. As to time point: newly diagnosed GD, antithyroid drugs for less than 3 months. RNA from PBMCs was the source of the TCR library. HTBI primers from iRepertoire and Arm-PCR of CDR3 regions yielded the TCR beta libraries. Using its own MiXCR run on the multiplex PCR reads, TCRdb lists one record per CDR3 protein. The table includes roughly 500,000 distinct CDR3 sequences, around an eighth detected once. This sample also belongs to another study, concerning T cells in Graves' hyperthyroidism and ophthalmopathy.

The material sequenced was peripheral blood mononuclear cells (PBMCs), taken at new diagnosis, from a patient treated with antithyroid drugs. These receptors were collected from a young man with Graves disease.

In its sample, this clonotype was seen a few times. The J gene is TRBJ2-4, the V gene TRBV20-1; 7 bases line up with TRBD2. This CDR3 is built from 13 residues. CDR1 is DFQATT and CDR2 is SNEGSKA in the germline V gene (reference sequence). Unmatched junction bases numbered 4, after V lost 4 bases and J lost 4 bases. The CDR3 DNA reads TGCAGTGCTAACCGGGAGGATAAAAACATTCAGTACTTC. This gives the protein CSANREDKNIQYF.

This clonotype was recorded at least ten times. The rearrangement links TRBV12-5 to TRBJ2-7; TRBD2 matches at 11 bases. The CDR3 extends over 15 amino acids. With 1 base clipped from V and 3 bases from J, the junction kept 2 bases outside the gene matches. CDR1 and CDR2 (germline): LGHNT, FRNRAP. CDR3 in amino acids: CASGLAGTSGYEQYF. The CDR3 nucleotides read TGTGCTAGTGGTTTGGCCGGGACTAGCGGCTACGAGCAGTACTTC.

This chain uses TRBV4-1 with TRBJ2-7, with 9 bases matching TRBD1. V lost 3 bases and J lost 2; bases outside the gene matches: 5. This CDR3 contains 15 residues. Germline V CDR1 and CDR2: MGHRA, YSYEKL. CDR3 coding DNA: TGCGCCAGCAGCCATACAGGGGGCCGAACCTACGAGCAGTACTTC. Amino acid sequence: CASSHTGGRTYEQYF.

V is TRBV15 and J is TRBJ2-5; D not certain. The CDR3 runs to 15 residues. Germline V gene data show CDR1 as LNHNV and CDR2 as YYDKDF (reference sequence). V lost 0 bases to trimming and J lost 5 bases, with 13 bases between them. This chain's CDR3 is CATSRDTAAGETQYF. The CDR3 DNA follows: TGTGCCACCAGCAGAGATACGGCGGCCGGGGAGACCCAGTACTTC.

This clonotype was recorded a few times. The chain links TRBV29-1 to TRBJ2-5; possible D gene TRBD2, 6 bases. The CDR3 is 14 amino acids. Germline V gene data show CDR1 as SQVTM and CDR2 as ANQGSEA. V gave up 0 bases and J gave up 4 bases, with 12 bases separating them. The CDR3 DNA reads as TGCAGCGTTGAAGAAGGGACTCTGGGAGAGACCCAGTACTTC. It codes for CSVEEGTLGETQYF. Complete variable domain (other parts from reference TRBV29-1 and TRBJ2-5): SAVISQKPSRDICQRGTSLTIQCQVDSQVTMMFWYRQQPGQSLTLIATANQGSEATYESGFVIDKFPISRPNLTFSTLTVSNMSPEDSSIYLCSVEEGTLGETQYFGPGTRLLVL.

This clonotype was detected ten times or more. Written as DNA, the CDR3 is TGTGCCAGCAGAGAGGGTCTAGCGGTAGCGACCCAGTACTTC. Residues: CASREGLAVATQYF. The genes are TRBV2 and TRBJ2-5; the match to TRBD2 covers 7 bases. CDR3 length equals 14 residues. J was trimmed by 7 bases and V by 6 bases; bases with no gene match: 11. In germline, CDR1 is SNHLY, CDR2 FYNNEI.

This clonotype was detected many times. This rearrangement joins TRBV2 to TRBJ2-7, with D possibly matching TRBD1 (6 bases). V was pared by 7 bases and J by 6 bases, with 16 bases between. The CDR3 totals 13 residues. Germline-derived CDR1 and CDR2 are SNHLY and FYNNEI. This chain's CDR3 is CASTVITGTEQYF. The CDR3 DNA is TGTGCCAGCACCGTAATAACAGGGACCGAGCAGTACTTC.

This clonotype was picked up many times. V gene TRBV29-1 combines with J gene TRBJ2-1; D could derive from TRBD1 or TRBD2 (6 bases each). The V gene's germline CDR1 is SQVTM and CDR2 ANQGSEA. The CDR3 consists of 12 residues. Trimming pared 4 bases from V and 9 bases from J, leaving 13 bases between. CDR3 in DNA: TGCAGCGTTGGGGGGGCTGGGGGTGAGCAGTTCTTC. Amino acids: CSVGGAGGEQFF.

At least ten counts were recorded for this clonotype. V is TRBV27 and J is TRBJ2-2; D possibly uses TRBD1 or TRBD2 (5 bases each). The CDR3 extends over 15 amino acids. Germline assignment: CDR1 MNHEY and CDR2 SMNVEV (reference sequence). V lost 1 base and J lost 7, with 13 bases in between. For the CDR3, the DNA is TGTGCCAGCAGTTTATACGGAACTGGGGGCGGGGAGCTGTTTTTT. Its translation: CASSLYGTGGGELFF.

With regard to this clonotype: The junction and the germline gene differ at one end; a read error may be behind it. The rearrangement links TRBV29-1 to TRBJ2-3; 14 bases are shared with TRBD2. This CDR3 is built from 17 residues. Germline V gene sequence: CDR1 SQVTM, CDR2 ANQGSEA. The CDR3 loop reads CSLAGLAGGLGTDTQYF. CDR3 bases: TGCAGCTTGGCCGGACTAGCGGGGGGTCTGGGCACGGATACGCAGTATTTT.

This clonotype was detected ten times or more. The V and J genes are TRBV3-1 and TRBJ2-7; TRBD1 matches 8 bases. Germline CDR1 and CDR2: LGHDT and YNNKEL (reference sequence). V trimming: 7 bases; J trimming: 4 bases; junction bases outside the gene matches: 6. The CDR3 runs 13 residues. The DNA of the CDR3 is TGTGCCAGCACCAGACAGGGGAGGTACGAGCAGTACTTC. As protein: CASTRQGRYEQYF.

At least ten counts were recorded for this clonotype. The chain is built from TRBV5-1 and TRBJ2-3; D possibly corresponds to TRBD1 (6 bases). CDR1 SGHRS and CDR2 YFSETQ come from the germline V gene. The CDR3 spans 14 residues. The ends were cut back, 5 bases at V and 2 bases at J, with 12 bases in the middle. DNA for the CDR3: TGCGCCAGCAGTAGGGACACCAACACAGATACGCAGTATTTT. Translating it yields CASSRDTNTDTQYF. The complete variable domain, with remaining parts taken from reference TRBV5-1 and TRBJ2-3, reads KAGVTQTPRYLIKTRGQQVTLSCSPISGHRSVSWYQQTPGQGLQFLFEYFSETQRNKGNFPGRFSGRQFSNSRSEMNVSTLELGDSALYLCASSRDTNTDTQYFGPGTRLTVL.